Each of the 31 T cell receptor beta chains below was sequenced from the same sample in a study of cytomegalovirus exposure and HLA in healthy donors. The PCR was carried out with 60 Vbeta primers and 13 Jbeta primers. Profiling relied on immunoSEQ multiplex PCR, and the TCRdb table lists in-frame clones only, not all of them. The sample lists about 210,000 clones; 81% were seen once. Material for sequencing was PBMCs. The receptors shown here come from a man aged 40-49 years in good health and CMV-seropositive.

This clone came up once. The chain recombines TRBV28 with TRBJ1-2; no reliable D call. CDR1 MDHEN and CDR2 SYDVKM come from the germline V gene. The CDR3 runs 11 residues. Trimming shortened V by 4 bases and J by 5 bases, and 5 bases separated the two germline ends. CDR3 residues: CASSSRYGYTF. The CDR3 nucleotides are TGTGCCAGCAGTTCGCGGTATGGCTACACCTTC.

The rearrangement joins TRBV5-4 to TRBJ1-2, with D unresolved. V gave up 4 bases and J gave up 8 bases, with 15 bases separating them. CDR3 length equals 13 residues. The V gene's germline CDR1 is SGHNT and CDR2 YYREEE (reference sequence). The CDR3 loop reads CASSHGALRGYTF. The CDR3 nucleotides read TGTGCCAGCAGCCACGGAGCCCTACGGGGCTACACCTTC.

The CDR3 protein is CASSYARDRTYEQYF. Written as DNA, the CDR3 is TGTGCCAGCAGTTACGCCCGGGACAGGACCTACGAGCAGTACTTC. This chain links TRBV6-6 with TRBJ2-5, with TRBD1 matching 8 bases. Gene TRBJ2-7 matches the end of the DNA better, so the J call may be wrong. From germline, CDR1 is MNHNY and CDR2 SVGAGI (reference sequence). The CDR3 covers 15 residues.

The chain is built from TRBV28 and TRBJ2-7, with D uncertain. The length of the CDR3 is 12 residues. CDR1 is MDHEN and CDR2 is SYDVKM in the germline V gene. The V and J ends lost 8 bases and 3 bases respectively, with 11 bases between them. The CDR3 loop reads CASGSRVYEQYF. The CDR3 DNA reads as TGTGCCAGCGGGTCTCGGGTCTACGAGCAGTACTTC.

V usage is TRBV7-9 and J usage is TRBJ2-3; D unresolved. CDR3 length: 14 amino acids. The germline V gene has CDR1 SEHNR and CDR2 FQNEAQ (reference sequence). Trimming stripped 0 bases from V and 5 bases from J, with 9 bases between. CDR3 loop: CASSLAGGQDTQYF. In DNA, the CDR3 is TGTGCCAGCAGCTTAGCCGGCGGTCAAGATACGCAGTATTTT.

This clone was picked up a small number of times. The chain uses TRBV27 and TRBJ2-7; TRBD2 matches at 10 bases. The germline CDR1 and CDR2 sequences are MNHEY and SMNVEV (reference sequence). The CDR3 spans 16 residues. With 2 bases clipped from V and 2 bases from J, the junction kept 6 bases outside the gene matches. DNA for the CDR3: TGTGCCAGCAGTTTAGAAGCGGGAGGGTGGCCCTACGAGCAGTACTTC. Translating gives CASSLEAGGWPYEQYF.

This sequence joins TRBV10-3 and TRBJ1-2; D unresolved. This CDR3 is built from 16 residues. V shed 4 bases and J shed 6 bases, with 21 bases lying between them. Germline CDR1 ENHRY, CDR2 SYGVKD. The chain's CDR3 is CAISAGSGGVLDGYTF. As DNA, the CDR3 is TGTGCCATCAGTGCTGGCAGCGGTGGGGTCCTTGATGGCTACACCTTC.

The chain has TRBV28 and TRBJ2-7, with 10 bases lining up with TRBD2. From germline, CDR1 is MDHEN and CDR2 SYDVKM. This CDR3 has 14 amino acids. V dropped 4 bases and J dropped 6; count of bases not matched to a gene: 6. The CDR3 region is CASSSLAGDFEQYF. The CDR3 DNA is TGTGCCAGCAGTTCCCTAGCGGGGGACTTCGAGCAGTACTTC. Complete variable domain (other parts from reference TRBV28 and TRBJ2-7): DVKVTQSSRYLVKRTGEKVFLECVQDMDHENMFWYRQDPGLGLRLIYFSYDVKMKEKGDIPEGYSVSREKKERFSLILESASTNQTSMYLCASSSLAGDFEQYFGPGTRLTVT.

CDR3 DNA sequence: TGTGCCAGCAGTGACTGGCAGAATCAGCCCCAGCATTTT. As protein: CASSDWQNQPQHF. V gene TRBV6-1 combines with J gene TRBJ1-5; D unclear. The CDR3 totals 13 residues. Germline CDR1 MNHNS, CDR2 SASEGT. Deletions cut 3 bases from V and 4 bases from J, with 7 bases between.

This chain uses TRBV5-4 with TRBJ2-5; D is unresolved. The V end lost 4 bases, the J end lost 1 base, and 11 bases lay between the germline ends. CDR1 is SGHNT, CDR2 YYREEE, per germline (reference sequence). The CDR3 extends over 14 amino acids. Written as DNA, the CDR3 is TGTGCCAGCAGCCCCACCGGGTCCCAAGAGACCCAGTACTTC. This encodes CASSPTGSQETQYF.

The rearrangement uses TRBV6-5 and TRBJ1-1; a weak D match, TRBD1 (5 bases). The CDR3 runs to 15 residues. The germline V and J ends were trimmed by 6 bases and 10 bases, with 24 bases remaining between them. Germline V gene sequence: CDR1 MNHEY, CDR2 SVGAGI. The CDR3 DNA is TGTGCCAGCAGCCGAGACTTCGGGGGAGAGCAGAGAGCTTTCTTT. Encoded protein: CASSRDFGGEQRAFF.

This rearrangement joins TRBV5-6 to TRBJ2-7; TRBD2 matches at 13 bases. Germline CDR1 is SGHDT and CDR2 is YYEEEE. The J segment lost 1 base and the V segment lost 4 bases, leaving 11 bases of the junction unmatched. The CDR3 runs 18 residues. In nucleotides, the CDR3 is TGTGCCAGCAGCGGAACCGGGACTAGCGGGAAAGTGTCCTACGAGCAGTACTTC. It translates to CASSGTGTSGKVSYEQYF.

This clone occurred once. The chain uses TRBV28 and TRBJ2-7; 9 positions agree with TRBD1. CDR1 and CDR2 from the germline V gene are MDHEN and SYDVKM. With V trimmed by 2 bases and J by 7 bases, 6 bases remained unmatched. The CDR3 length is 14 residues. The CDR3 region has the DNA TGTGCCAGCAGTTTAATGGGACAGGGTGAAGAGCAGTACTTC. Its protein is CASSLMGQGEEQYF. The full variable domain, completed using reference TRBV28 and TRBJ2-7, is DVKVTQSSRYLVKRTGEKVFLECVQDMDHENMFWYRQDPGLGLRLIYFSYDVKMKEKGDIPEGYSVSREKKERFSLILESASTNQTSMYLCASSLMGQGEEQYFGPGTRLTVT.

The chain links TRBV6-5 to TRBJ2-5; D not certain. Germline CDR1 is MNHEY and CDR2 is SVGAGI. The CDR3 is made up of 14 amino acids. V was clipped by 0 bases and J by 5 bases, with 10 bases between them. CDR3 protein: CASSYSSPEETQYF. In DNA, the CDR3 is TGTGCCAGCAGTTACTCGAGCCCCGAGGAGACCCAGTACTTC.

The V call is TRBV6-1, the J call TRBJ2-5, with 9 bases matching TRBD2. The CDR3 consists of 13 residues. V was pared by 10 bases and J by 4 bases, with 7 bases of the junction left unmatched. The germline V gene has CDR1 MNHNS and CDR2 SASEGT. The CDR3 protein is CATGSGSRETQYF. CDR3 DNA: TGTGCCACGGGTAGCGGGAGTAGAGAGACCCAGTACTTC.

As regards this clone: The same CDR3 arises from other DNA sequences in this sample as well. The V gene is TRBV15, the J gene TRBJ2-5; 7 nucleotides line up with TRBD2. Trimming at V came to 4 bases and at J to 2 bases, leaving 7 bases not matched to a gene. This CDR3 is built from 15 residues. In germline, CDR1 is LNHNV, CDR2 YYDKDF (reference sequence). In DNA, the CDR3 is TGTGCCACCAGCACAAGGACTAGGCGGCAAGAGACCCAGTACTTC. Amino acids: CATSTRTRRQETQYF.

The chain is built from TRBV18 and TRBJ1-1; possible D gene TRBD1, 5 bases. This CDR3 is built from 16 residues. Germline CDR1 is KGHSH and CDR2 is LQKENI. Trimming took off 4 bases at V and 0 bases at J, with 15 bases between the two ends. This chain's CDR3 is CASSLAPMTVNTEAFF. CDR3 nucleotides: TGTGCCAGCTCACTGGCCCCGATGACAGTGAACACTGAAGCTTTCTTT.

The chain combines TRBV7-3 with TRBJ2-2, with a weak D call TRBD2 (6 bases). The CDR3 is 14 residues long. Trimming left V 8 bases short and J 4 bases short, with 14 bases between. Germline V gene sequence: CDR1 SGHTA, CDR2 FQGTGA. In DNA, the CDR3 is TGTGCCAGCCGAGGCGGGGCGGGCACCGGGGAGCTGTTTTTT. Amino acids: CASRGGAGTGELFF.

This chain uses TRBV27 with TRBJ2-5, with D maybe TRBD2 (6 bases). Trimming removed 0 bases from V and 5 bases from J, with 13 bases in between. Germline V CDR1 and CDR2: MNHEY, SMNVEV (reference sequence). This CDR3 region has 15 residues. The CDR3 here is CASSLSAGFEETQYF. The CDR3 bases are TGTGCCAGCAGTTTATCGGCGGGATTCGAGGAGACCCAGTACTTC.

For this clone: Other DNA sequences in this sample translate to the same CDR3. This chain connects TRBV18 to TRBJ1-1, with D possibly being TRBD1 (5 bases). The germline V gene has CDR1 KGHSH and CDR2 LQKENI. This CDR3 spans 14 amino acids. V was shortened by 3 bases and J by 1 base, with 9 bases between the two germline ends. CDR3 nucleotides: TGTGCCAGCTCACCCGGGGGGGGGAACACTGAAGCTTTCTTT. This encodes CASSPGGGNTEAFF.

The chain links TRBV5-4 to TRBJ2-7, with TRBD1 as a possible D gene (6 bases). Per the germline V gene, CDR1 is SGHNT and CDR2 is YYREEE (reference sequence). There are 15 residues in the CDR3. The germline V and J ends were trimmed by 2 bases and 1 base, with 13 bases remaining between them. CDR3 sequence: CASSFIQGNSYEQYF. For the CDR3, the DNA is TGTGCCAGCAGCTTCATACAGGGAAATTCCTACGAGCAGTACTTC.

CDR3 DNA sequence: TGTGCCAGCAGCCCGGGTGGGAGGGGTTTAATCGAAACCCAGTACTTC. Translated, it gives CASSPGGRGLIETQYF. The J gene is TRBJ2-5, the V gene TRBV7-9; TRBD2 aligns across 7 bases. CDR3 length: 16 amino acids. The V gene's germline CDR1 is SEHNR and CDR2 FQNEAQ (reference sequence). Germline trimming cut 5 bases from V and 8 bases from J; bases unmatched to any gene: 17. Looking up the rest from reference TRBV7-9 and TRBJ2-5 gives the full variable domain: DTGVSQNPRHKITKRGQNVTFRCDPISEHNRLYWYRQTLGQGPEFLTYFQNEAQLEKSRLLSDRFSAERPKGSFSTLEIQRTEQGDSAMYLCASSPGGRGLIETQYFGPGTRLLVL.

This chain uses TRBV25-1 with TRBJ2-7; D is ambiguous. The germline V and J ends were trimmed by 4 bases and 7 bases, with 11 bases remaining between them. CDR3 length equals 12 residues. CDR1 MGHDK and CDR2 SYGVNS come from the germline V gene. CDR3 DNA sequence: TGTGCCAGCAGTGGCCCTTTCGGTGAGCAGTACTTC. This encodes CASSGPFGEQYF.

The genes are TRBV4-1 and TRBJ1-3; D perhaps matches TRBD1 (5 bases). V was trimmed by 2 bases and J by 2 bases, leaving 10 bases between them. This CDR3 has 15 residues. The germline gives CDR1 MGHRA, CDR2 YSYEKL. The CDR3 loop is CASSQQGFAGNTIYF. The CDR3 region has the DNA TGCGCCAGCAGCCAACAGGGTTTCGCTGGAAACACCATATATTTT.

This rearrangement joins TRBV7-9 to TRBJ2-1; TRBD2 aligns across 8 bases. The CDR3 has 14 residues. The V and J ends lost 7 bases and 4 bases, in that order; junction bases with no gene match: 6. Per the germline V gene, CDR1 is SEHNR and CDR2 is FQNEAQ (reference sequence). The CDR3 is CASTTGLDYNEQFF. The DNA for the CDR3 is TGTGCCAGCACCACGGGACTAGATTACAATGAGCAGTTCTTC.

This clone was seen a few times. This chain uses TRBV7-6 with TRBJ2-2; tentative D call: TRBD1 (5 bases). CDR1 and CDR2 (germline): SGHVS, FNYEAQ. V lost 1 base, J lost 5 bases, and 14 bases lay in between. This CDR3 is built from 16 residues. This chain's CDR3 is CASSLGFRGRTGELFF. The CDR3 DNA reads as TGTGCCAGCAGCTTAGGATTTAGGGGTAGGACCGGGGAGCTGTTTTTT. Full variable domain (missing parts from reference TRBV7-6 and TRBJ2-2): GAGVSQSPRYKVTKRGQDVALRCDPISGHVSLYWYRQALGQGPEFLTYFNYEAQQDKSGLPNDRFSAERPEGSISTLTIQRTEQRDSAMYRCASSLGFRGRTGELFFGEGSRLTVL.

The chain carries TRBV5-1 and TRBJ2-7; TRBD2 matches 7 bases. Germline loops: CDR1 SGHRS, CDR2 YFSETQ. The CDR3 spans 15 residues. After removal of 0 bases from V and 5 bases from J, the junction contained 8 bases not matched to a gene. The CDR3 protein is CASSLVSWGGNEQYF. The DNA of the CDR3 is TGCGCCAGCAGCTTGGTTAGCTGGGGAGGGAACGAGCAGTACTTC.

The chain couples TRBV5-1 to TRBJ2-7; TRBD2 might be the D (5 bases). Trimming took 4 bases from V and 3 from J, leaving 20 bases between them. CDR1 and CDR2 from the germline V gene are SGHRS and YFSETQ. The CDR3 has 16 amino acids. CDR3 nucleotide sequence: TGCGCCAGCAGCCCCCCGGGAACCCCCTCGGTCTACGAGCAGTACTTC. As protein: CASSPPGTPSVYEQYF.

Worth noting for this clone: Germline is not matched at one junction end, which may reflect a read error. The CDR3 loop reads CSSSTWTSGRTPPYEQYF. The CDR3 DNA reads as TGTTCCAGCAGCACTTGGACTAGCGGGAGAACCCCCCCCTACGAGCAGTACTTC. This chain connects TRBV7-9 to TRBJ2-7; 13 bases are a match to TRBD2. Germline CDR1 is SEHNR and CDR2 is FQNEAQ (reference sequence). This CDR3 region has 18 residues.

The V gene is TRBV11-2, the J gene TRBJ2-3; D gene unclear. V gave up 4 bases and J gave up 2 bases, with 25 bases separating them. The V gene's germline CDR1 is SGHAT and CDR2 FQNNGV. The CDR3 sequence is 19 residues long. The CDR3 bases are TGTGCCAGCAGCTCACCCCCCACCAAAGCGTTGTGGAACACAGATACGCAGTATTTT. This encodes CASSSPPTKALWNTDTQYF.

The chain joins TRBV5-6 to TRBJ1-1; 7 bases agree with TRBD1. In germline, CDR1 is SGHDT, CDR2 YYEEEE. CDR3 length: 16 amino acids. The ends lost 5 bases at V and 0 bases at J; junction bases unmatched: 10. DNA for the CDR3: TGTGCCAGCAGTTTCACGACAGGGAGGATGAACACTGAAGCTTTCTTT. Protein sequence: CASSFTTGRMNTEAFF.